One and the same sample provided the 28 T cell receptor beta chains below, sequenced in a study of blood T cell repertoires in COVID-19. Profiled with immunoSEQ multiplex PCR; TCRdb holds only in-frame clones, not every one. The sample records over 200,000 clones, roughly 80% being singletons. Specimen: peripheral blood. These receptors were collected from a human donor in a cohort sampled during active COVID-19.

V is TRBV9 and J is TRBJ1-1, with unresolved D. Looked up from germline, CDR1 is SGDLS and CDR2 is YYNGEE. This CDR3 has 13 residues. Trimming cost V 4 bases and J 2 bases, with 9 bases left between them. CDR3 nucleotides: TGTGCCAGCAGCCCGTCAGTTAACACTGAAGCTTTCTTT. Protein: CASSPSVNTEAFF.

The CDR3 here is CASSLRLAGDVETQYF. For the CDR3, the DNA is TGTGCCAGCAGCCTCCGACTAGCGGGAGACGTGGAGACCCAGTACTTC. The chain employs TRBV3-1 (or the pseudogene TRBV3-2) and TRBJ2-5, with 12 positions matching TRBD2. Germline-derived CDR1 and CDR2 are LGHDT and YNNKEL (reference sequence). V lost 4 bases, J lost 5 bases, and 8 bases stayed unmatched. The length of the CDR3 is 16 residues.

With regard to this clone: Other DNA sequences in this sample translate to the same CDR3. This sequence joins TRBV6-2 or TRBV6-3 and TRBJ2-7; D remains unclear. The CDR3 is 12 amino acids. Germline V gene data show CDR1 as MNHEY and CDR2 as SVGEGT. The V end was cut by 2 bases, the J end by 3 bases, with 5 bases between. CDR3 coding DNA: TGTGCCAGCAGTTACGGCCGCTACGAGCAGTACTTC. Translation gives CASSYGRYEQYF.

J is TRBJ2-6 and V is TRBV5-4, with D maybe TRBD1 (6 bases). This CDR3 comprises 17 residues. V dropped 4 bases and J dropped 0 bases, with 14 bases sitting between them. Germline assignment: CDR1 SGHNT and CDR2 YYREEE (reference sequence). The CDR3 protein is CASSAGTSNSGANVLTF. CDR3 nucleotides: TGTGCCAGCAGCGCCGGGACATCGAACTCTGGGGCCAACGTCCTGACTTTC.

The chain is built from TRBV28 and TRBJ2-3, with a weak D call TRBD1 (6 bases). V was clipped by 3 bases and J by 0 bases, with 25 bases between them. The CDR3 totals 20 residues. Germline CDR1 MDHEN, CDR2 SYDVKM. The chain's CDR3 is CASSFTTGEGDVSSTDTQYF. CDR3 sequence (DNA): TGTGCCAGCAGTTTCACGACGGGCGAGGGGGACGTCTCTAGCACAGATACGCAGTATTTT. The variable domain in full, completed from reference TRBV28 and TRBJ2-3, reads DVKVTQSSRYLVKRTGEKVFLECVQDMDHENMFWYRQDPGLGLRLIYFSYDVKMKEKGDIPEGYSVSREKKERFSLILESASTNQTSMYLCASSFTTGEGDVSSTDTQYFGPGTRLTVL.

For this clone: This sample includes further DNA sequences coding for the same CDR3. In nucleotides, the CDR3 is TGTGCCAGCAGTGGGGGGTCGGGGGGGGAAAAACTGTTTTTT. It is translated as CASSGGSGGEKLFF. This sequence joins TRBV28 and TRBJ1-4; D might be TRBD1 (5 bases). Trimming pared 5 bases from V and 8 bases from J, leaving 15 bases between. Germline V gene sequence: CDR1 MDHEN, CDR2 SYDVKM. This CDR3 is 14 amino acids long.

The CDR3 loop is CASSAAGITGELFF. The CDR3 DNA is TGTGCCAGTAGTGCAGCGGGAATCACCGGGGAGCTGTTTTTT. The V and J genes are TRBV19 and TRBJ2-2; 7 nucleotides line up with TRBD2. There are 14 residues in the CDR3. Per the germline V gene, CDR1 is LNHDA and CDR2 is SQIVND (reference sequence). Trimming at V came to 5 bases and at J to 4 bases, leaving 4 bases not matched to a gene. Looking up the rest from reference TRBV19 and TRBJ2-2 gives the full variable domain: DGGITQSPKYLFRKEGQNVTLSCEQNLNHDAMYWYRQDPGQGLRLIYYSQIVNDFQKGDIAEGYSVSREKKESFPLTVTSAQKNPTAFYLCASSAAGITGELFFGEGSRLTVL.

The sample holds one count of this clone. V usage is TRBV12-5 and J usage is TRBJ1-1, with a tentative D call TRBD1 (6 bases). V was pared by 1 base and J by 2 bases, with 11 bases between. Germline V gene data show CDR1 as LGHNT and CDR2 as FRNRAP. The CDR3 is made up of 15 amino acids. CDR3 bases: TGTGCTAGTGGTTTGGGGACAGCCCGTAACACTGAAGCTTTCTTT. Protein: CASGLGTARNTEAFF.

The chain uses TRBV11-1 and TRBJ1-2; TRBD1 aligns across 9 bases. Germline values: CDR1 SGHAT, CDR2 FQDESV (reference sequence). V lost 4 bases and J lost 0; bases outside the gene matches: 3. This CDR3 has 15 residues. CDR3 region: CASSSRDRANYGYTF. CDR3 DNA sequence: TGTGCCAGCAGCTCTCGGGACAGGGCTAACTATGGCTACACCTTC.

V is TRBV6-6 and J is TRBJ2-7; D is possibly TRBD2 (5 bases). This CDR3 comprises 16 residues. Germline values: CDR1 MNHNY, CDR2 SVGAGI (reference sequence). V gave up 8 bases and J gave up 2 bases, with 22 bases separating them. CDR3 nucleotide sequence: TGTGCCAGCTTAGCCCCGGCCACGGGAACAGCCTACGAGCAGTACTTC. Amino acids: CASLAPATGTAYEQYF.

The genes are TRBV18 and TRBJ2-3; 11 nucleotides line up with TRBD2. The CDR3 length is 17 residues. Germline assignment: CDR1 KGHSH and CDR2 LQKENI. The V and J ends lost 3 bases and 0 bases, in that order; junction bases with no gene match: 5. The CDR3 loop is CASSPMGLAASTDTQYF. The CDR3 DNA sequence: TGTGCCAGCTCACCGATGGGACTAGCGGCTAGCACAGATACGCAGTATTTT.

For this clone: The same CDR3 can be traced to other DNA sequences in this sample. This rearrangement joins TRBV5-4 to TRBJ2-7; 13 bases map to TRBD2. The CDR3 contains 15 residues. V lost 4 bases and J lost 4; bases outside the gene matches: 5. CDR1 and CDR2 from the germline V gene are SGHNT and YYREEE (reference sequence). This CDR3 is CASSGGLAGVYEQYF. The CDR3 coding sequence is TGTGCCAGCAGCGGAGGACTAGCGGGAGTTTACGAGCAGTACTTC. The full variable domain, completed using reference TRBV5-4 and TRBJ2-7, is ETGVTQSPTHLIKTRGQQVTLRCSSQSGHNTVSWYQQALGQGPQFIFQYYREEENGRGNFPPRFSGLQFPNYSSELNVNALELDDSALYLCASSGGLAGVYEQYFGPGTRLTVT.

The chain combines TRBV10-1 with TRBJ1-5; D gene ambiguous. The CDR3 length is 14 residues. V dropped 3 bases and J dropped 4 bases, with 10 bases sitting between them. In germline, CDR1 is WNHNN, CDR2 SYGVQD (reference sequence). Here the CDR3 DNA reads TGCGCCAGCAGTGACGCGTGCAGGAATCAGCCCCAGCATTTT. Amino acid sequence: CASSDACRNQPQHF.

The sample holds one count of this clone. The genes are TRBV7-9 and TRBJ2-3, with 9 nucleotides matching TRBD2. CDR1 and CDR2 from the germline V gene are SEHNR and FQNEAQ (reference sequence). The CDR3 is made up of 16 amino acids. The trim removed 0 bases at V and 11 bases at J, leaving 12 bases unmatched. The CDR3 protein is CASSLARGSGSGEQYF. CDR3 in DNA: TGTGCCAGCAGCTTAGCGCGGGGTAGCGGGAGTGGAGAGCAGTATTTT.

V and J are TRBV6-9 and TRBJ2-7, with TRBD1 matching 7 bases. Germline loops: CDR1 MNHGY, CDR2 SVAAGI. CDR3 length: 13 residues. V was clipped by 11 bases and J by 3 bases; unmatched bases: 10. The DNA for the CDR3 is TGTGCCCGCGCTAGGGCAGGGGGCTACGAGCAGTACTTC. It translates to CARARAGGYEQYF.

This chain connects TRBV7-2 to TRBJ2-1; weak D call: TRBD2 (6 bases). Trimming pared 1 base from V and 7 bases from J, leaving 11 bases between. From germline, CDR1 is SGHTA and CDR2 FQGNSA. The CDR3 totals 14 residues. CDR3 sequence (DNA): TGTGCCAGCAGCTTAGGCGGGACCTTGAATGAGCAGTTCTTC. This codes for CASSLGGTLNEQFF.

For this clone: Other DNA sequences in this specimen translate into the identical CDR3. The rearrangement links TRBV18 to TRBJ2-7; no clear D. CDR1 is KGHSH, CDR2 LQKENI, per germline. The CDR3 contains 14 residues. Deletions cut 2 bases from V and 0 bases from J, with 8 bases between. DNA of the CDR3: TGTGCCAGCTCACCAGGCCAGGTCTCCTACGAGCAGTACTTC. It encodes CASSPGQVSYEQYF.

As regards this clone: This likely stems from a read error, as it lies one base from a far larger clone. The chain combines TRBV28 with TRBJ2-7, with D unclear. Germline V lookup: CDR1 MDHEN, CDR2 SYDVKM. The CDR3 totals 12 residues. The ends were cut back, 3 bases at V and 3 bases at J, with 6 bases in the middle. CDR3 sequence: CASSFASYEQYF. In DNA, the CDR3 is TGTGCCAGCAGTTTCGCCAGCTACGAGCAGTACTTC.

The J gene is TRBJ2-7, the V gene TRBV6-5, with TRBD2 as a possible D gene (5 bases). CDR3 length equals 14 residues. From germline, CDR1 is MNHEY and CDR2 SVGAGI. V gave up 0 bases and J gave up 5 bases, with 11 bases separating them. This CDR3 is CASSYSRQRDEQYF. The DNA of the CDR3 is TGTGCCAGCAGTTACTCTCGGCAGAGGGACGAGCAGTACTTC.

The J gene is TRBJ2-3, the V gene TRBV11-3; a possible D gene is TRBD2 (6 bases). The CDR3 contains 17 residues. Trimming removed 1 base from V and 1 base from J, with 15 bases in between. Germline values: CDR1 SGHNT, CDR2 YENEEA. CDR3 amino acids: CASSLGAGIQGTDTQYF. In DNA form, the CDR3 reads TGTGCCAGCAGCTTAGGTGCGGGGATCCAAGGCACAGATACGCAGTATTTT.

This CDR3 reads CASSLAGGQTGELFF. CDR3 bases: TGCGCCAGCAGCTTGGCGGGAGGGCAGACCGGGGAGCTGTTTTTT. This chain links TRBV5-1 with TRBJ2-2; TRBD2 matches at 8 bases. This CDR3 spans 15 amino acids. The ends lost 0 bases at V and 5 bases at J; junction bases unmatched: 3. Germline lookup yields CDR1 SGHRS and CDR2 YFSETQ.

This chain joins TRBV15 and TRBJ1-5, with D uncertain. The germline V gene has CDR1 LNHNV and CDR2 YYDKDF (reference sequence). There are 15 residues in the CDR3. Trimming pared 2 bases from V and 4 bases from J, leaving 12 bases between. This CDR3 reads CATSRKLHENQPQHF. As DNA, the CDR3 is TGTGCCACCAGCAGAAAACTACACGAAAATCAGCCCCAGCATTTT.

The chain uses TRBV4-3 and TRBJ2-2; D is uncertain. The V gene's germline CDR1 is LGHNA and CDR2 YSLEER. The CDR3 runs to 14 residues. Trimming stripped 1 base from V and 1 base from J, with 4 bases between. The CDR3 is CASSQVWNTGELFF. CDR3 in DNA: TGCGCCAGCAGCCAAGTCTGGAACACCGGGGAGCTGTTTTTT.

The genes are TRBV5-4 and TRBJ2-1; D gene unclear. Between the trimmed V and J ends, which lost 0 bases and 11 bases, there was a span of 9 bases. The germline CDR1 and CDR2 sequences are SGHNT and YYREEE (reference sequence). The CDR3 has 12 residues. The chain's CDR3 is CASSLAGGKQFF. CDR3 nucleotide sequence: TGTGCCAGCAGCTTGGCCGGCGGAAAGCAGTTCTTC. Full variable domain (outside the CDR3, taken from reference TRBV5-4 and TRBJ2-1): ETGVTQSPTHLIKTRGQQVTLRCSSQSGHNTVSWYQQALGQGPQFIFQYYREEENGRGNFPPRFSGLQFPNYSSELNVNALELDDSALYLCASSLAGGKQFFGPGTRLTVL.

This rearrangement joins TRBV7-2 to TRBJ2-7; D perhaps matches TRBD2 (7 bases). CDR1 SGHTA and CDR2 FQGNSA come from the germline V gene. This CDR3 contains 15 residues. With 5 bases removed from V and 6 bases from J, the gap between germline ends came to 20 bases. CDR3 coding DNA: TGTGCCAGCAGCCCTAGGGGGGCGGGAGATTTCGAGCAGTACTTC. It translates to CASSPRGAGDFEQYF.

The V call is TRBV4-1, the J call TRBJ2-1; possible D gene TRBD2, 5 bases. Trimming stripped 1 base from V and 5 bases from J, with 18 bases between. Looked up from germline, CDR1 is MGHRA and CDR2 is YSYEKL. There are 17 residues in the CDR3. As DNA, the CDR3 is TGCGCCAGCAGCCAAGTTCTCGAGTGGGTCGGGGACAATGAGCAGTTCTTC. This codes for CASSQVLEWVGDNEQFF.

The V call is TRBV28, the J call TRBJ1-2; D is unclear. V was pared by 2 bases and J by 4 bases, with 5 bases between. The CDR3 has 12 residues. Germline V CDR1 and CDR2: MDHEN, SYDVKM. The CDR3 DNA reads as TGTGCCAGCAGTTTAGTTCTCTATGGCTACACCTTC. Translating it yields CASSLVLYGYTF.

The rearrangement uses TRBV18 and TRBJ2-7; a possible D gene is TRBD2 (7 bases). The CDR3 totals 15 residues. Germline-derived CDR1 and CDR2 are KGHSH and LQKENI. V was shortened by 2 bases and J by 4 bases, with 15 bases between the two germline ends. The DNA of the CDR3 is TGTGCCAGCTCACCAATCGCGGGGGCAACATACGAGCAGTACTTC. Its protein product is CASSPIAGATYEQYF.